This TCR beta chain was recovered during a study of cytomegalovirus exposure and HLA in healthy donors. General observations from the study: Per published reports, the classifier diagnosed cytomegalovirus status with high specificity and sensitivity.

The CDR3 is 14 residues long. The J segment lost 7 bases and the V segment lost 5 bases, leaving 8 bases of the junction unmatched. Germline values: CDR1 SEHNR, CDR2 FQNEAQ (reference sequence). Profiling relied on immunoSEQ multiplex PCR, and the TCRdb table lists in-frame clones only, not all of them. This table holds a few hundred thousand clones, around 89% found once. Turning to this clone: Its antigen is undetermined.

This receptor was identified in a woman younger than 35 in good health and CMV-seronegative. The genes are TRBV7-9 and TRBJ2-7, with TRBD2 matching 10 bases. The sequenced sample consisted of PBMCs. The CDR3 spells CASSERGGPIEQYV. DNA for the CDR3: TGTGCCAGCAGCGAGCGGGGGGGCCCGATTGAGCAGTACGTC.